This passage covers 28 T cell receptor beta chains from one sample sequenced in a study of blood T cell repertoires in COVID-19. Profiled with immunoSEQ multiplex PCR; TCRdb holds only in-frame clones, not every one. The sample has 150,000 to 200,000 clones; 85% to 90% are singletons. The sequenced material came from peripheral blood. The receptors here all came from an elderly woman in a cohort sampled during active or convalescent COVID-19.

In nucleotides, the CDR3 is TGCGCCAGCAGCCCCCCAGGGGTGAATGAGCAGTTCTTC. It translates to CASSPPGVNEQFF. This chain uses TRBV4-3 with TRBJ2-1; TRBD1 is a possible D gene (6 bases). The V gene's germline CDR1 is LGHNA and CDR2 YSLEER. Trimming pared 4 bases from V and 7 bases from J, leaving 11 bases between. CDR3 length: 13 amino acids.

CDR3 sequence: CTSSQVTGTSGRASYEQYV. In DNA form, the CDR3 reads TGCACCAGCAGCCAAGTTACCGGGACTAGCGGGAGGGCCTCCTACGAGCAGTACGTC. V and J are TRBV1 and TRBJ2-7; TRBD2 is the table's D call and was not checked against the DNA. TRBV1 corresponds to a pseudogene. CDR3 length: 19 amino acids.

J is TRBJ2-5 and V is TRBV7-8, with TRBD2 identical over 14 bases. Germline trimming cut 4 bases from V and 1 base from J; bases unmatched to any gene: 8. This CDR3 contains 18 residues. CDR1 and CDR2 from the germline V gene are SGHVS and FQNEAQ. CDR3: CASSSRLAGGPSQETQYF. The CDR3 DNA reads as TGTGCCAGCAGCTCCAGACTAGCGGGGGGGCCAAGCCAAGAGACCCAGTACTTC.

This clone was detected only once. CDR3 sequence (DNA): TGTGCCAGCAGTTCATCGCCCAGGGTCGCGGGGTCCTACGAGCAGTACTTC. Protein: CASSSSPRVAGSYEQYF. The V gene is TRBV27, the J gene TRBJ2-7; weak D call: TRBD2 (6 bases). The CDR3 length is 17 residues. Per the germline V gene, CDR1 is MNHEY and CDR2 is SMNVEV (reference sequence). V shed 4 bases and J shed 1 base, with 20 bases lying between them.

The rearrangement joins TRBV11-3 to TRBJ2-7, with 7 bases identical to TRBD1. This CDR3 is built from 13 residues. With 5 bases clipped from V and 6 bases from J, the junction kept 7 bases outside the gene matches. Germline CDR1 and CDR2: SGHNT and YENEEA. DNA of the CDR3: TGTGCCAGCAGCCCGCGACAGGGAAGCGAGCAGTACTTC. This encodes CASSPRQGSEQYF.

This clone came up once. The chain links TRBV4-1 to TRBJ1-4, with no clear D. V lost 3 bases and J 10 bases, leaving 21 bases between the germline ends. The CDR3 runs to 16 residues. Germline V gene sequence: CDR1 MGHRA, CDR2 YSYEKL. In DNA form, the CDR3 reads TGCGCCAGCAGCCATGCATTGGCACCGCCATCCCGAAAACTGTTTTTT. Translation: CASSHALAPPSRKLFF.

The gene calls are TRBV6-5 and TRBJ1-2; no clear D. The CDR3 totals 14 residues. Germline V gene sequence: CDR1 MNHEY, CDR2 SVGAGI. V lost 0 bases and J 4 bases, leaving 9 bases between the germline ends. The DNA of the CDR3 is TGTGCCAGCAGTTACTCGGAAGGGAGCTATGGCTACACCTTC. It yields the protein CASSYSEGSYGYTF.

This chain joins TRBV6-5 and TRBJ2-2; 7 positions match TRBD1. V shed 6 bases and J 3 bases; nucleotides not matched to a gene: 7. Per the germline V gene, CDR1 is MNHEY and CDR2 is SVGAGI. CDR3 size: 15 residues. Here the CDR3 DNA reads TGTGCCAGCAGGTCCCGGGACAGACACACCGGGGAGCTGTTTTTT. Amino acid sequence: CASRSRDRHTGELFF.

This clone has more than one count but fewer than ten. This chain uses TRBV6-6 with TRBJ2-7; TRBD2 aligns across 7 bases. The trim removed 2 bases at V and 3 bases at J, leaving 4 bases unmatched. Per the germline V gene, CDR1 is MNHNY and CDR2 is SVGAGI (reference sequence). The CDR3 runs to 14 residues. The CDR3 spells CASSYGGGYYEQYV. The CDR3 DNA reads as TGTGCCAGCAGTTACGGGGGGGGATACTACGAGCAGTACGTC.

In DNA form, the CDR3 reads TGTGCCAGCAGTACTTCTACGGGGGAGCTGTTTTTT. Translation: CASSTSTGELFF. This rearrangement joins TRBV6-6 to TRBJ2-2, with unresolved D. The germline V and J ends were trimmed by 5 bases and 8 bases, with 9 bases remaining between them. Looked up from germline, CDR1 is MNHNY and CDR2 is SVGAGI (reference sequence). The CDR3 has 12 amino acids.

The chain joins TRBV13 to TRBJ2-3; 8 bases fit TRBD1. V trimming: 4 bases; J trimming: 2 bases; junction bases outside the gene matches: 5. CDR1 is PRHDT, CDR2 FYEKMQ, per germline (reference sequence). The CDR3 contains 15 residues. Here the CDR3 reads CASSSIQGVTDTQYF. Here the CDR3 DNA reads TGTGCCAGCAGCTCTATACAGGGGGTCACAGATACGCAGTATTTT.

The chain has TRBV5-6 and TRBJ2-6; D is unclear. The CDR3 sequence is 15 residues long. The germline V gene encodes CDR1 SGHDT and CDR2 YYEEEE. Trimming shortened V by 0 bases and J by 0 bases, and 4 bases separated the two germline ends. CDR3 sequence reads: CASSLVSSGANVLTF. The DNA for the CDR3 is TGTGCCAGCAGCTTGGTCAGCTCTGGGGCCAACGTCCTGACTTTC.

This clone was counted a single time. This chain links TRBV7-9 with TRBJ1-4, with unresolved D. Per germline, CDR1 SEHNR and CDR2 FQNEAQ (reference sequence). The CDR3 spans 13 residues. The V and J ends lost 3 bases and 5 bases respectively, with 7 bases between them. The CDR3, as DNA: TGTGCCAGCAGCTTTAGTTCAAATGAAAAACTGTTTTTT. The encoded protein is CASSFSSNEKLFF.

V usage is TRBV5-1 and J usage is TRBJ2-5; a possible D gene is TRBD2 (7 bases). CDR1 is SGHRS and CDR2 is YFSETQ in the germline V gene. Trimming left V 4 bases short and J 2 bases short, with 15 bases between. The CDR3 has 15 amino acids. The CDR3 is CASSLWTAGQETQYF. The CDR3 DNA follows: TGCGCCAGCAGCCTCTGGACAGCGGGGCAAGAGACCCAGTACTTC.

This clone was recorded once. The CDR3 loop reads CASSSELGGNTGELFF. The CDR3 DNA reads as TGCGCCAGCAGCTCCGAACTCGGGGGAAACACCGGGGAGCTGTTTTTT. The chain recombines TRBV5-1 with TRBJ2-2; possibly TRBD2 for D (6 bases). This CDR3 comprises 16 residues. Trimming left V 3 bases short and J 2 bases short, with 14 bases between. CDR1 is SGHRS, CDR2 YFSETQ, per germline.

The chain is built from TRBV6-5 and TRBJ1-2, with D perhaps TRBD1 (6 bases). The CDR3 runs to 13 residues. Between the trimmed V and J ends, which lost 7 bases and 4 bases, there was a span of 13 bases. Germline values: CDR1 MNHEY, CDR2 SVGAGI. The CDR3 region has the DNA TGTGCCAGCACCACAGGGTCCCTCTATGGCTACACCTTC. This codes for CASTTGSLYGYTF.

This sequence joins TRBV24-1 and TRBJ2-5, with TRBD1 matching over 8 bases. This CDR3 has 15 amino acids. The germline CDR1 and CDR2 sequences are KGHDR and SFDVKD. V lost 4 bases and J lost 5; bases outside the gene matches: 8. CDR3 loop: CATSDLDRAGETQYF. CDR3 bases: TGTGCCACCAGTGACCTGGACAGGGCAGGGGAGACCCAGTACTTC.

The genes are TRBV29-1 and TRBJ1-1, with D tentatively TRBD1 (6 bases). Germline V gene lookup returns CDR1 SQVTM and CDR2 ANQGSEA. The CDR3 has 11 residues. Trimming pared 7 bases from V and 5 bases from J, leaving 11 bases between. CDR3 nucleotide sequence: TGCAGCGAGGACAGTGGGACTGAAGCTTTCTTT. It yields the protein CSEDSGTEAFF. Complete variable domain (other parts from reference TRBV29-1 and TRBJ1-1): SAVISQKPSRDICQRGTSLTIQCQVDSQVTMMFWYRQQPGQSLTLIATANQGSEATYESGFVIDKFPISRPNLTFSTLTVSNMSPEDSSIYLCSEDSGTEAFFGQGTRLTVV.

The CDR3 DNA reads TGTGCCAGCAGCTTACAGGAAAATCAGCCCCAGCATTTT. Protein sequence: CASSLQENQPQHF. V gene TRBV7-9 combines with J gene TRBJ1-5; no firm D call. The CDR3 totals 13 residues. Trimming took 2 bases from V and 4 from J, leaving 6 bases between them. Germline V gene data show CDR1 as SEHNR and CDR2 as FQNEAQ (reference sequence).

The chain combines TRBV20-1 with TRBJ2-6; possibly TRBD1 for D (5 bases). Germline V gives CDR1 DFQATT, CDR2 SNEGSKA (reference sequence). Trimming shortened V by 3 bases and J by 0 bases, and 18 bases separated the two germline ends. The length of the CDR3 is 18 residues. This chain's CDR3 is CSASRAGPLLSGANVLTF. DNA of the CDR3: TGCAGTGCTAGTAGGGCAGGGCCTTTGCTCTCTGGGGCCAACGTCCTGACTTTC.

The chain joins TRBV6-1 to TRBJ2-1; 11 bases match TRBD2. The germline V gene has CDR1 MNHNS and CDR2 SASEGT. The trim removed 1 base at V and 16 bases at J, leaving 6 bases unmatched. The CDR3 sequence is 13 residues long. CDR3 sequence: CASSEGSGTSGFF. The CDR3 bases are TGTGCCAGCAGTGAAGGATCCGGGACTAGCGGCTTCTTC.

This clone was seen a single time. The genes are TRBV30 and TRBJ1-3; D is possibly TRBD1 (6 bases). Germline V gene data show CDR1 as GTSNPN and CDR2 as SVGIG (reference sequence). This CDR3 region has 17 residues. V lost 2 bases to trimming and J lost 2 bases, with 19 bases between them. This chain's CDR3 is CAWSIRLRGGAGNTIYF. CDR3 in DNA: TGTGCCTGGAGTATTAGATTGAGAGGGGGGGCTGGAAACACCATATATTTT.

This sequence joins TRBV2 and TRBJ1-4; the match to TRBD1 covers 10 bases. J lost 6 bases, V lost 6 bases, and 1 base had no gene match. Germline loops: CDR1 SNHLY, CDR2 FYNNEI. The CDR3 has 13 amino acids. CDR3 sequence (DNA): TGTGCCAGCAGGGACAGGGGGTATGAAAAACTGTTTTTT. Translated: CASRDRGYEKLFF.

The chain is built from TRBV6-6 and TRBJ2-7; 11 bases fit TRBD1. The CDR3 totals 14 residues. CDR1 is MNHNY, CDR2 SVGAGI, per germline (reference sequence). V shed 6 bases and J 4 bases; nucleotides not matched to a gene: 5. In DNA, the CDR3 is TGTGCCAGCAGACCCGGGACAGGGGGGTACGAGCAGTACTTC. Translating gives CASRPGTGGYEQYF.

The rearrangement links TRBV25-1 to TRBJ1-2; D ambiguous. V was shortened by 6 bases and J by 4 bases, with 15 bases between the two germline ends. Germline CDR1 reads MGHDK; CDR2 reads SYGVNS. The length of the CDR3 is 14 residues. CDR3 amino acids: CASSPRRTGYGYTF. For the CDR3, the DNA is TGTGCCAGCAGCCCAAGGAGGACCGGCTATGGCTACACCTTC.

CDR3 sequence: CASSTSGREDTQYF. CDR3 DNA: TGTGCCAGCAGCACTAGCGGGAGGGAGGATACGCAGTATTTT. The chain links TRBV9 to TRBJ2-3, with 13 bases matching TRBD2. CDR1 and CDR2 from the germline V gene are SGDLS and YYNGEE. The CDR3 has 14 amino acids. With V trimmed by 4 bases and J by 6 bases, 2 bases remained unmatched.

V is TRBV4-3 and J is TRBJ1-4, with 9 bases that match TRBD1. The CDR3 is 17 residues long. V lost 2 bases, J lost 4 bases, and 8 bases stayed unmatched. The V gene's germline CDR1 is LGHNA and CDR2 YSLEER. The CDR3 reads CASSQQTGGWNNEKLFF. The CDR3 bases are TGCGCCAGCAGCCAACAAACAGGGGGCTGGAATAATGAAAAACTGTTTTTT.

By sample share, this clone is medium-sized (0.01 to 0.1%). V is TRBV5-6 and J is TRBJ2-7; a weak D match, TRBD2 (5 bases). CDR1 and CDR2 (germline): SGHDT, YYEEEE. The V and J ends lost 2 bases and 6 bases respectively, with 15 bases between them. The CDR3 has 14 residues. The CDR3 nucleotides are TGTGCCAGCAGCTTCAGAGGGCTATTGGGCGAGCAGTACTTC. Its translation: CASSFRGLLGEQYF.